Below are 21 T cell receptor beta chains sequenced from a single sample in a study of immune heterogeneity within non-small cell lung tumors. Multiplex PCR (32 V and 13 J primers) was used to amplify the TCR beta CDR3. Via MiXCR, TCRdb re-called the multiplex PCR reads, giving one row per CDR3 protein. The sample holds 2,000 to 2,500 distinct CDR3 sequences, about a quarter seen once. For each sample, template was roughly 0.65 ug of bulk tumor genomic DNA. In surgery, several biopsies were collected from each primary tumor at widely spaced sites. Curative surgery was performed on patients who had untreated, newly diagnosed non-small cell lung cancer. Sequenced: lung tumor tissue. These receptors were obtained from a man in his 60s with non-small cell lung cancer.

The chain has TRBV6-5 and TRBJ2-7; no clear D. Between the trimmed V and J ends, which lost 2 bases and 1 base, there was a span of 3 bases. The CDR3 runs 12 residues. In germline, CDR1 is MNHEY, CDR2 SVGAGI. CDR3 amino acids: CASSYRSYEQYF. CDR3 sequence (DNA): TGTGCCAGCAGTTACAGATCCTACGAGCAGTACTTC.

As concerns this clonotype: A much larger clone is a single base away; this may be a read error. V and J are TRBV27 and TRBJ2-7; 8 nucleotides match TRBD2. V shed 7 bases and J 4 bases; nucleotides not matched to a gene: 15. Germline V gives CDR1 MNHEY, CDR2 SMNVEV (reference sequence). This CDR3 is 16 amino acids long. The CDR3 nucleotides are TGTGCCAGCATTTCGTCCCCTAGCGGGCTAGGGTACGAGCAGTACTTC. Its protein is CASISSPSGLGYEQYF.

The rearrangement uses TRBV6-4 and TRBJ2-1; 9 bases align to TRBD2. This CDR3 has 15 residues. Germline CDR1 is MRHNA and CDR2 is SNTAGT. V lost 4 bases and J lost 7; bases outside the gene matches: 8. CDR3 residues: CASSGLAGAGNEQFF. Here the CDR3 DNA reads TGTGCCAGCAGTGGGTTAGCGGGAGCGGGGAATGAGCAGTTCTTC.

The chain links TRBV29-1 to TRBJ1-5; TRBD1 matches 7 bases. V was clipped by 6 bases and J by 6 bases; unmatched bases: 8. The CDR3 loop spans 13 amino acids. Per the germline V gene, CDR1 is SQVTM and CDR2 is ANQGSEA. The CDR3 sequence is CSVATGNGQPQHF. The DNA of the CDR3 is TGCAGCGTGGCGACAGGGAACGGTCAGCCCCAGCATTTT.

By share of the sample, this clonotype is medium-sized (0.01 to 0.1%). The genes are TRBV28 and TRBJ2-1; no clear D. The germline CDR1 and CDR2 sequences are MDHEN and SYDVKM. Trimming took off 4 bases at V and 7 bases at J, with 11 bases between the two ends. The CDR3 covers 13 residues. The CDR3 nucleotides are TGTGCCAGCAGTTCGGAAGTTGCGAATGAGCAGTTCTTC. Its protein is CASSSEVANEQFF.

J is TRBJ1-1 and V is TRBV20-1, with 10 bases lining up with TRBD1. CDR1 and CDR2 (germline): DFQATT, SNEGSKA (reference sequence). The CDR3 runs 19 residues. Unmatched junction bases numbered 17, after V lost 3 bases and J lost 1 base. The CDR3 loop is CSASPTRDRGGWRNTEAFF. Written as DNA, the CDR3 is TGCAGTGCTAGCCCCACGCGGGACAGGGGCGGTTGGCGGAACACTGAAGCTTTCTTT.

On this clonotype itself: A much larger clonotype is one base distant, so this may be a read error. The chain couples TRBV6-5 to TRBJ2-7; D may match TRBD1 or TRBD2 (5 bases each). V was trimmed by 4 bases and J by 5 bases, leaving 15 bases between them. Germline CDR1 MNHEY, CDR2 SVGAGI. This CDR3 region has 14 residues. The CDR3 protein is CASSSRGRVNEQYF. As DNA, the CDR3 is TGTGCCAGCAGTTCCCGGGGCAGGGTGAACGAGCAGTACTTC.

This clonotype turned up a few times. The chain combines TRBV28 with TRBJ2-1; no clear D. The CDR3 sequence is 11 residues long. V gave up 4 bases and J gave up 8 bases, with 6 bases separating them. Germline-derived CDR1 and CDR2 are MDHEN and SYDVKM. CDR3 protein: CASSWIDEQFF. The CDR3 DNA reads TGTGCCAGCAGTTGGATTGATGAGCAGTTCTTC.

By sample share, this clonotype is medium-sized. This rearrangement joins TRBV24-1 to TRBJ2-2; D unclear. The V end was cut by 4 bases, the J end by 4 bases, with 9 bases between. This CDR3 spans 14 amino acids. CDR1 is KGHDR and CDR2 is SFDVKD in the germline V gene. Here the CDR3 reads CATSDTGFTGELFF. CDR3 bases: TGTGCCACCAGTGACACGGGCTTCACCGGGGAGCTGTTTTTT.

To note about this clonotype: This may be a read error: a much more frequent sequence differs by one nucleotide. The chain is built from TRBV3-1 and TRBJ2-7; TRBD2 matches 14 bases. Germline values: CDR1 LGHDT, CDR2 YNNKEL (reference sequence). The CDR3 has 15 residues. The CDR3 loop reads CSSSLGLAGVDEQYF. The CDR3 DNA is TGTTCCAGCAGTCTGGGACTAGCGGGAGTGGACGAGCAGTACTTC.

This clonotype has only a few counts. This rearrangement joins TRBV28 to TRBJ2-5; TRBD2 agrees at 12 bases. Germline loops: CDR1 MDHEN, CDR2 SYDVKM. Trimming cost V 3 bases and J 4 bases; bases outside gene matches: 12. The CDR3 covers 18 residues. The CDR3 is CASSFVGGKLAGGETQYF. The CDR3 coding sequence is TGTGCCAGCAGTTTTGTAGGAGGGAAACTAGCGGGAGGAGAGACCCAGTACTTC. Using reference TRBV28 and TRBJ2-5 for the parts outside the CDR3, the full variable domain is DVKVTQSSRYLVKRTGEKVFLECVQDMDHENMFWYRQDPGLGLRLIYFSYDVKMKEKGDIPEGYSVSREKKERFSLILESASTNQTSMYLCASSFVGGKLAGGETQYFGPGTRLLVL.

This clonotype showed up just a few times. The V gene is TRBV15, the J gene TRBJ2-6, with D perhaps matching TRBD1 or TRBD2 (5 bases each). This CDR3 has 18 amino acids. Trimming cost V 0 bases and J 0 bases, with 12 bases left between them. The germline CDR1 and CDR2 sequences are LNHNV and YYDKDF (reference sequence). CDR3 bases: TGTGCCACCAGCAGAGATGGGGACGGGCGCTCTGGGGCCAACGTCCTGACTTTC. Translating gives CATSRDGDGRSGANVLTF.

This clonotype is medium-sized (0.01 to 0.1%) by share. This chain connects TRBV6-1 to TRBJ2-1; tentatively, D is TRBD2 (6 bases). The CDR3 runs 15 residues. Per germline, CDR1 MNHNS and CDR2 SASEGT. With 6 bases removed from V and 1 base from J, the gap between germline ends came to 13 bases. For the CDR3, the DNA is TGTGCCAGCAGCAGAGGGACTGGGTCCTACAATGAGCAGTTCTTC. This encodes CASSRGTGSYNEQFF.

Details on this clonotype: A read error may be the cause here, since a much bigger clone is one base away. V is TRBV6-2 or TRBV6-3 and J is TRBJ2-4; 9 bases are a match to TRBD2. The germline V gene has CDR1 MNHEY and CDR2 SVGEGT. Trimming at V came to 9 bases and at J to 2 bases, leaving 8 bases not matched to a gene. The CDR3 is 15 residues long. CDR3 loop: CARRLAGSPKNIQYF. The CDR3 DNA reads as TGTGCCAGGAGGCTAGCGGGGTCTCCCAAAAACATTCAGTACTTC.

Within the sample, this clonotype is medium-sized. The V call is TRBV7-9, the J call TRBJ1-1; D ambiguous. Trimming left V 1 base short and J 8 bases short, with 11 bases between. Looked up from germline, CDR1 is SEHNR and CDR2 is FQNEAQ (reference sequence). CDR3 length: 13 residues. The CDR3 nucleotides are TGTGCCAGCAGCTTAGAACCCGGGTCCGAAGCTTTCTTT. Translated: CASSLEPGSEAFF.

Within the sample, this clonotype is medium-sized. The chain employs TRBV14 and TRBJ1-3; TRBD1 matches 9 bases. The trim removed 4 bases at V and 4 bases at J, leaving 5 bases unmatched. The CDR3 sequence is 15 residues long. CDR1 and CDR2 (germline): SGHDN, FVKESK. For the CDR3, the DNA is TGTGCCAGCAGCCGACACGGGACAGGGGGAAACACCATATATTTT. Translation gives CASSRHGTGGNTIYF.

The chain joins TRBV12-5 to TRBJ2-2; TRBD1 is a possible D gene (6 bases). The germline V and J ends were trimmed by 1 base and 9 bases, with 9 bases remaining between them. The CDR3 consists of 13 residues. In germline, CDR1 is LGHNT, CDR2 FRNRAP. The CDR3 sequence: CASGLGTGRELFF. As DNA, the CDR3 is TGTGCTAGTGGTTTGGGCACAGGGAGGGAGCTGTTTTTT.

By share of the sample, this clonotype is medium-sized (0.01 to 0.1%). This chain links TRBV29-1 with TRBJ2-7; 9 positions match TRBD1. The CDR3 is made up of 14 amino acids. V lost 0 bases, J lost 3 bases, and 3 bases stayed unmatched. The germline CDR1 and CDR2 sequences are SQVTM and ANQGSEA. The CDR3, as DNA: TGCAGCGTTGAAGATAGACAGGGGGGCTACGAGCAGTACTTC. It is translated as CSVEDRQGGYEQYF.

Remarks on this clonotype: A read error is possible here, since a much larger clone lies one base away. Without the conserved terminal phenylalanine or tryptophan, this CDR3 likely stems from a read error. This CDR3 reads CASSITGGATNEKLFL. In DNA, the CDR3 is TGTGCCAGTAGTATAACAGGGGGCGCAACTAATGAAAAACTGTTTCTT. The chain joins TRBV19 to TRBJ1-4; TRBD1 matches at 9 bases. This CDR3 comprises 16 residues. The germline gives CDR1 LNHDA, CDR2 SQIVND (reference sequence). Losses at the gene ends were 2 bases for V and 0 bases for J; bases not matched to a gene: 1.

This clonotype appeared a few times. The CDR3 nucleotides read TGTGCCAGCAGTGAAGCGGGGACACCTGGGGCCAACGTCCTGACTTTC. As protein: CASSEAGTPGANVLTF. This chain uses TRBV2 with TRBJ2-6; D is possibly TRBD1 (6 bases). V was trimmed by 0 bases and J by 2 bases, leaving 8 bases between them. The CDR3 has 16 residues. Germline loops: CDR1 SNHLY, CDR2 FYNNEI.

The chain links TRBV4-3 to TRBJ2-1, with D perhaps matching TRBD2 (5 bases). CDR1 is LGHNA and CDR2 is YSLEER in the germline V gene. The CDR3 is 16 amino acids. V gave up 0 bases and J gave up 0 bases, with 9 bases separating them. The DNA for the CDR3 is TGCGCCAGCAGCCAAGAGGGCGGAGGCTCCTACAATGAGCAGTTCTTC. Amino acids: CASSQEGGGSYNEQFF.